The 6 T cell receptor beta chains in this list originate from one sample, sequenced in a study of blood T cell repertoires in COVID-19. Method: immunoSEQ multiplex PCR; TCRdb's copy keeps in-frame clones and lacks some. This sample carries 80,000 or so clones, about nine tenths of them seen once, and the ten largest clones take under 2.5%. What was sequenced was peripheral blood. The source is a woman aged 45-59 years in a cohort sampled during active COVID-19.

The chain uses TRBV18 and TRBJ2-7, with a tentative D call TRBD1 (5 bases). Germline CDR1 reads KGHSH; CDR2 reads LQKENI. Trimming stripped 4 bases from V and 0 bases from J, with 13 bases between. The length of the CDR3 is 15 residues. In nucleotides, the CDR3 is TGTGCCAGCTCACAACAGGTTGGAAGCTCCTACGAGCAGTACTTC. Protein sequence: CASSQQVGSSYEQYF.

The V gene is TRBV28, the J gene TRBJ1-1; TRBD1 agrees at 9 bases. Germline lookup yields CDR1 MDHEN and CDR2 SYDVKM. The CDR3 length is 15 residues. V was pared by 6 bases and J by 3 bases, with 8 bases of the junction left unmatched. DNA for the CDR3: TGTGCCAGCAGCCAACACGACAGGGGGTACACTGAAGCTTTCTTT. Its protein is CASSQHDRGYTEAFF.

The J gene is TRBJ1-1, the V gene TRBV30, with a weak D call TRBD1 (6 bases). The CDR3 runs to 15 residues. Deletions cut 3 bases from V and 0 bases from J, with 14 bases between. Germline CDR1 and CDR2: GTSNPN and SVGIG (reference sequence). CDR3 residues: CAWRANRDMNTEAFF. The CDR3 nucleotides are TGTGCCTGGAGAGCCAACAGGGATATGAACACTGAAGCTTTCTTT.

The chain links TRBV15 to TRBJ2-3, with unresolved D. The CDR3 totals 13 residues. The germline CDR1 and CDR2 sequences are LNHNV and YYDKDF (reference sequence). V lost 3 bases and J lost 6, with 10 bases in between. The CDR3 loop reads CATSRNLVDTQYF. The CDR3 DNA follows: TGTGCCACCAGCAGGAACTTGGTGGATACGCAGTATTTT.

The gene calls are TRBV18 and TRBJ2-3, with a weak D call TRBD2 (6 bases). V was pared by 3 bases and J by 4 bases, with 11 bases between. This CDR3 spans 14 amino acids. In germline, CDR1 is KGHSH, CDR2 LQKENI. DNA of the CDR3: TGTGCCAGCTCACCGGGGGGAATTGCAGATACGCAGTATTTT. Residues: CASSPGGIADTQYF.

This chain links TRBV18 with TRBJ1-1, with a possible D match to TRBD1 (6 bases). The germline V gene encodes CDR1 KGHSH and CDR2 LQKENI. The CDR3 is 14 residues long. V lost 3 bases and J 3 bases, leaving 11 bases between the germline ends. CDR3 in amino acids: CASSPRQEDTEAFF. CDR3 nucleotides: TGTGCCAGCTCACCGAGACAGGAGGACACTGAAGCTTTCTTT.